One sample yielded the 13 T cell receptor beta chains listed below, sequenced in a study of blood T cell repertoires in COVID-19. Using immunoSEQ multiplex PCR, the repertoire was profiled, and TCRdb retains in-frame clones only, with some absent. This table holds 200,000 to 250,000 clones, roughly nine tenths found once. The sequencing sample was made of peripheral blood. The receptors come from a woman between 45 and 60 years old with acute or convalescent COVID-19.

V usage is TRBV7-2 and J usage is TRBJ2-6, with D tentatively TRBD2 (5 bases). Trimming stripped 8 bases from V and 4 bases from J, with 15 bases between. The CDR3 is made up of 15 amino acids. Germline CDR1 reads SGHTA; CDR2 reads FQGNSA. The CDR3 here is CASAPGSVGANVLTF. For the CDR3, the DNA is TGTGCCAGCGCCCCGGGATCAGTGGGGGCCAACGTCCTGACTTTC.

V and J are TRBV7-2 and TRBJ2-7; 10 bases line up with TRBD1. Germline V gene lookup returns CDR1 SGHTA and CDR2 FQGNSA. This CDR3 has 15 residues. J lost 2 bases, V lost 5 bases, and 6 bases had no gene match. DNA for the CDR3: TGTGCCAGCAGCGTCCGGGACAGGGGTACCTACGAGCAGTACTTC. It is translated as CASSVRDRGTYEQYF.

This rearrangement joins TRBV4-2 to TRBJ2-7, with D uncertain. Trimming removed 1 base at V and 3 bases at J, with 7 bases between. This CDR3 is 13 amino acids long. From germline, CDR1 is LGHNA and CDR2 YNFKEQ. DNA of the CDR3: TGTGCCAGCAGCCAAGGCGCTAACTACGAGCAGTACTTC. It codes for CASSQGANYEQYF.

This chain uses TRBV13 with TRBJ1-2; TRBD1 aligns across 7 bases. The CDR3 runs to 15 residues. J gave up 7 bases and V 0 bases, and 8 bases lay outside the gene matches. Germline assignment: CDR1 PRHDT and CDR2 FYEKMQ (reference sequence). CDR3 protein: CASSLGRGGASGYTF. In nucleotides, the CDR3 is TGTGCCAGCAGCTTAGGGAGAGGGGGCGCATCTGGCTACACCTTC.

This clone has just one count. V gene TRBV9 combines with J gene TRBJ2-1; 9 positions agree with TRBD2. Unmatched junction bases numbered 7, after V lost 3 bases and J lost 3 bases. Germline V gives CDR1 SGDLS, CDR2 YYNGEE. This CDR3 is 16 amino acids long. CDR3 DNA: TGTGCCAGCAGCGCCTCCGGGACTAGCCTCTACAATGAGCAGTTCTTC. Protein product: CASSASGTSLYNEQFF.

This clone was seen only a few times. V usage is TRBV4-1 and J usage is TRBJ1-4, with D unresolved. Between the trimmed V and J ends, which lost 4 bases and 0 bases, there was a span of 21 bases. The CDR3 totals 19 residues. Germline V gene lookup returns CDR1 MGHRA and CDR2 YSYEKL. The DNA of the CDR3 is TGCGCCAGCAGCCCTCTGAATGCAGGCAGAAGTTCAACTAATGAAAAACTGTTTTTT. Amino acid sequence: CASSPLNAGRSSTNEKLFF.

The CDR3 region has the DNA TGCGCCAGCAGCTCCCCGGGAGGGAACAATGAGCAGTTCTTC. Amino acid sequence: CASSSPGGNNEQFF. The V gene is TRBV5-1, the J gene TRBJ2-1, with TRBD2 identical over 8 bases. This CDR3 has 14 residues. The ends lost 3 bases at V and 5 bases at J; junction bases unmatched: 4. Germline loops: CDR1 SGHRS, CDR2 YFSETQ.

V gene TRBV5-4 combines with J gene TRBJ2-5; 9 bases are shared with TRBD1. The CDR3 sequence is 14 residues long. CDR1 and CDR2 (germline): SGHNT, YYREEE (reference sequence). V dropped 1 base and J dropped 6; count of bases not matched to a gene: 4. CDR3 sequence: CASSLQGQGKTQYF. CDR3 in DNA: TGTGCCAGCAGCTTGCAAGGACAGGGGAAGACCCAGTACTTC.

This clone has more than one count but fewer than ten. This sequence joins TRBV5-4 and TRBJ2-2; 8 nucleotides line up with TRBD1. From germline, CDR1 is SGHNT and CDR2 YYREEE (reference sequence). Trimming took 1 base from V and 1 from J; bases not matched to a gene: 3. The CDR3 extends over 16 amino acids. The CDR3 loop reads CASSLQGTGNTGELFF. The CDR3 DNA reads TGTGCCAGCAGCTTGCAGGGGACAGGGAACACCGGGGAGCTGTTTTTT. Full variable domain (missing parts from reference TRBV5-4 and TRBJ2-2): ETGVTQSPTHLIKTRGQQVTLRCSSQSGHNTVSWYQQALGQGPQFIFQYYREEENGRGNFPPRFSGLQFPNYSSELNVNALELDDSALYLCASSLQGTGNTGELFFGEGSRLTVL.

The chain employs TRBV18 and TRBJ1-1; 11 nucleotides line up with TRBD1. The junction had 9 bases not matched to a gene; V was cut back by 6 bases and J by 3 bases. This CDR3 is 16 amino acids long. Germline V lookup: CDR1 KGHSH, CDR2 LQKENI. The CDR3 DNA reads as TGTGCCAGCTCTCGCTATGCGGGACAGGGGGACACTGAAGCTTTCTTT. Translation: CASSRYAGQGDTEAFF.

The chain uses TRBV6-5 and TRBJ2-7; 10 positions agree with TRBD2. Germline V gene data show CDR1 as MNHEY and CDR2 as SVGAGI. The length of the CDR3 is 16 residues. The trim removed 3 bases at V and 3 bases at J, leaving 8 bases unmatched. CDR3 residues: CASSYALAGGLYEQYF. In DNA form, the CDR3 reads TGTGCCAGCAGTTATGCCTTAGCGGGGGGCCTCTACGAGCAGTACTTC.

The chain links TRBV6-2 or TRBV6-3 to TRBJ1-2; possible D gene TRBD1, 5 bases. Germline V gene data show CDR1 as MNHEY and CDR2 as SVGEGT. The V end was cut by 5 bases, the J end by 4 bases, with 14 bases between. The CDR3 loop spans 14 amino acids. As DNA, the CDR3 is TGTGCCAGCAGTGACGGGGGACGGGCCTATGGCTACACCTTC. This sequence encodes CASSDGGRAYGYTF.

This chain connects TRBV5-1 to TRBJ2-2, with TRBD2 matching over 12 bases. Losses at the gene ends were 0 bases for V and 0 bases for J; bases not matched to a gene: 0. Germline V gene sequence: CDR1 SGHRS, CDR2 YFSETQ. This CDR3 spans 17 amino acids. The CDR3 loop is CASSLGLAGANTGELFF. CDR3 sequence (DNA): TGCGCCAGCAGCTTGGGACTAGCGGGAGCGAACACCGGGGAGCTGTTTTTT.